The clone carrying this T cell receptor (beta chain) occurred many times. The source of the sample is a study of T-cell reconstitution after alpha-beta-depleted transplantation in children. Trimming took 5 bases from V and 0 from J, leaving 5 bases between them. CDR1 is DFQATT, CDR2 SNEGSKA, per germline (reference sequence). This CDR3 comprises 13 residues. This sample's TCRbeta library carried unique molecular identifier barcodes. TCRdb re-called the PCR reads through MiXCR, storing one row per CDR3 protein. The data show about 610,000 distinct CDR3 sequences, more than 9% seen once. The rearrangement joins TRBV20-1 to TRBJ2-6; D remains unclear. Sample: PBMCs from the stem cell graft donor, taken from the stem cell graft. The clonotype was recovered from a human donor who donated a stem cell graft to a child with acute myeloid leukemia. CDR3 loop: CSAPPSGANVLTF. The CDR3 nucleotides read TGCAGTGCTCCCCCCTCTGGGGCCAACGTCCTGACTTTC.